This TCR beta chain appears in the sequencing data of a study of OX40 agonist ivuxolimab in advanced cancers. At the level of the study: Each dose-escalation patient presented with hepatocellular carcinoma, melanoma, renal cell or head and neck cancer. The study, taken as a whole, reports: At 0.1 to 3.0 mg/kg and by week 6, CD4+ and CD8+ T cells in the blood had expanded clonally. The expanded peripheral T cells' antigen specificity was not determined.

Germline-derived CDR1 and CDR2 are SGHNT and YENEEA. This CDR3 is built from 13 residues. The V gene lost 3 bases and the J gene lost 4 bases, with 9 bases spanning the gap. Clones were sequenced by immunoSEQ multiplex PCR, and TCRdb holds only the in-frame ones, with some missing. This table holds approximately 100,000 clones, less than 95% found once. For this clone: Its antigen remains unknown.

This rearrangement joins TRBV11-3 to TRBJ1-2; D perhaps matches TRBD1 (6 bases). This sample comprised CD4+ or CD8+ T cells sorted from blood, obtained in a trial of the OX40 agonist ivuxolimab. The receptor comes from an adult with an advanced solid tumor such as melanoma, head and neck, liver or kidney cancer. The CDR3, as DNA: TGTGCCAGCAGCTTCGGACAGAGCTATGGCTACACCTTC. As protein: CASSFGQSYGYTF.